Included here is one T cell receptor beta chain sequence, with context. Its antigen is still unknown. This may arise from a read error, as a much more abundant clone is one base away. This entry comes from a study of CD8 T cells in ankylosing spondylitis. Findings of the study overall: Seemingly characteristic of ankylosing spondylitis blood was a TCR beta motif consisting of fewer than 10 highly homologous variants.

TCRdb re-called the 5' RACE reads with MiXCR, one entry per CDR3 protein. The top ten hold 5% to 8% of the sample, which has about 220,000 distinct CDR3 sequences, approximately 24% seen once. V lost 4 bases, J lost 0 bases, and 9 bases stayed unmatched. The length of the CDR3 is 17 residues. CDR1 and CDR2 (germline): KGHSH, LQKENI. This clonotype originated in a male donor with ankylosing spondylitis or in good health (not recorded which). Sequenced: blood, either unsorted or a sorted T cell fraction (not recorded which). The chain couples TRBV18 to TRBJ1-3, with 7 bases aligning to TRBD1. CDR3 DNA: TGTGCCAGCTCACGCGCCAGGACAGGAGACTCTGGAAACACCATATATTTT. Encoded protein: CASSRARTGDSGNTIYF. Filled out from reference TRBV18 and TRBJ1-3, the complete variable domain reads NAGVMQNPRHLVRRRGQEARLRCSPMKGHSHVYWYRQLPEEGLKFMVYLQKENIIDESGMPKERFSAEFPKEGPSILRIQQVVRGDSAAYFCASSRARTGDSGNTIYFGEGSWLTVV.